This TCR beta chain was found in a study of blood T cell repertoires in COVID-19. Overall study context: Both acute and convalescent COVID-19 samples were obtained from the United States, Italy and Spain. In each case, the material was cDNA or gDNA derived from T cells, B-cell-depleted T cells, or PBMCs.

This clone was seen a handful of times. Other DNA variants within this sample encode the same CDR3. Germline CDR1 ENHRY, CDR2 SYGVKD. The CDR3 is 12 residues long. The V gene lost 4 bases and the J gene lost 7 bases, with 8 bases spanning the gap. Clones were sequenced by immunoSEQ multiplex PCR, and TCRdb holds only the in-frame ones, with some missing. The sample carries 110,000 to 150,000 clones, more than 70% recorded once. The sample taken for sequencing was peripheral blood. This TCR derives from a woman aged 45-65 years with acute or convalescent COVID-19. The chain recombines TRBV10-3 with TRBJ1-5; D gene uncertain. CDR3: CAISGGDQPQHF. The CDR3, as DNA: TGTGCCATCAGTGGAGGTGACCAGCCCCAGCATTTT.